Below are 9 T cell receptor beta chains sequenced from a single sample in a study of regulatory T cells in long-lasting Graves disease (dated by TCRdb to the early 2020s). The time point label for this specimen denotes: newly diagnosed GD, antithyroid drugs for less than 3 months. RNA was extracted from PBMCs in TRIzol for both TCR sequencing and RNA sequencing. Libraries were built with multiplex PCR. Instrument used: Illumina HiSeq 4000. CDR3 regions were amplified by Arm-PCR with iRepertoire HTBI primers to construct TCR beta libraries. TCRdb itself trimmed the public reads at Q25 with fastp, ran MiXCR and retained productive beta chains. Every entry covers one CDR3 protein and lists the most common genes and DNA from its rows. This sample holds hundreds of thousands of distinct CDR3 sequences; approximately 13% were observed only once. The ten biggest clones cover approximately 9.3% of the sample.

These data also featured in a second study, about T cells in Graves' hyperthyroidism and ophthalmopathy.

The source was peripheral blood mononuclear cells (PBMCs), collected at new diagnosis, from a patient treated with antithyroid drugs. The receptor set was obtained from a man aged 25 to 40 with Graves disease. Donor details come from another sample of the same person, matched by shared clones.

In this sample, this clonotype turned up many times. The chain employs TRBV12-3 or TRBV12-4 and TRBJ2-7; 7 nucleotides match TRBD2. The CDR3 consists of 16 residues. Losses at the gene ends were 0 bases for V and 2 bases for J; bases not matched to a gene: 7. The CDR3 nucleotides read TGTGCCAGCAGTTTAGCAGGGAGGGGTTCTACCTACGAGCAGTACTTC. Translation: CASSLAGRGSTYEQYF.

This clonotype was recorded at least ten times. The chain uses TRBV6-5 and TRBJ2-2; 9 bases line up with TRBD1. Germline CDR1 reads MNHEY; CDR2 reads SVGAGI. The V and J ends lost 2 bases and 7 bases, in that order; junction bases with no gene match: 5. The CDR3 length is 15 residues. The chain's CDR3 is CASSYTGQGNGELFF. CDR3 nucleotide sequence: TGTGCCAGCAGTTACACGGGACAGGGTAACGGGGAGCTGTTTTTT.

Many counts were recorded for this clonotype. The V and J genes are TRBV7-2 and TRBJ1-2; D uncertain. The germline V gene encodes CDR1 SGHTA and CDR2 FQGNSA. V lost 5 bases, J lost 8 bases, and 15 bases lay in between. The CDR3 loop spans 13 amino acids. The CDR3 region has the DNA TGTGCCAGCAGCCCCACGGCCGCGGGGGGCTACACCTTC. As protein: CASSPTAAGGYTF.

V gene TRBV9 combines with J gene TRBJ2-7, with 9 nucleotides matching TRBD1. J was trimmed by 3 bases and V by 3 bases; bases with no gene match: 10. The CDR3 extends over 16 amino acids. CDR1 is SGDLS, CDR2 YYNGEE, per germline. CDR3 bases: TGTGCCAGCAGCGCGACGGGTCCGGGACAGGGCTACGAGCAGTACTTC. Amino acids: CASSATGPGQGYEQYF. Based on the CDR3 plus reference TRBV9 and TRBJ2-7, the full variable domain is DSGVTQTPKHLITATGQRVTLRCSPRSGDLSVYWYQQSLDQGLQFLIQYYNGEERAKGNILERFSAQQFPDLHSELNLSSLELGDSALYFCASSATGPGQGYEQYFGPGTRLTVT.

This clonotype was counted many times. The CDR3 protein is CASSDQRYGYTF. The CDR3 coding sequence is TGTGCCAGCAGTGATCAACGGTATGGCTACACCTTC. V is TRBV2 and J is TRBJ1-2; D remains ambiguous. V lost 3 bases, J lost 5 bases, and 7 bases lay in between. The germline gives CDR1 SNHLY, CDR2 FYNNEI. The CDR3 is 12 residues long.

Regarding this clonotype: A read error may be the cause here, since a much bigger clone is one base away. The CDR3 sequence: CSAMAQLASTDTQYF. DNA of the CDR3: TGCAGTGCTATGGCCCAACTAGCGAGCACAGATACGCAGTATTTT. The gene calls are TRBV20-1 and TRBJ2-3, with TRBD2 matching over 7 bases. This CDR3 has 15 amino acids. Looked up from germline, CDR1 is DFQATT and CDR2 is SNEGSKA (reference sequence). The J segment lost 0 bases and the V segment lost 4 bases, leaving 7 bases of the junction unmatched.

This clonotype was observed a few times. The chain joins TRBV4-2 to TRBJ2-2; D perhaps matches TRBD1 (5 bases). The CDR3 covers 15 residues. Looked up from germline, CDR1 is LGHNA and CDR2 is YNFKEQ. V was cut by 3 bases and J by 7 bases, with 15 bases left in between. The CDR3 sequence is CASSQATYRSGELFF. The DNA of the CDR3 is TGTGCCAGCAGCCAGGCAACTTACAGGAGCGGGGAGCTGTTTTTT.

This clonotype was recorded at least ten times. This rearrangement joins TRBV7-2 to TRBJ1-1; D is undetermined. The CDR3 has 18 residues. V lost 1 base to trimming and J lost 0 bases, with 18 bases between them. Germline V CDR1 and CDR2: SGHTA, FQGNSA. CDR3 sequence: CASSLGTKGAHMNTEAFF. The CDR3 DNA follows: TGTGCCAGCAGCTTAGGAACCAAGGGCGCGCACATGAACACTGAAGCTTTCTTT.

The CDR3 DNA is TGTGCCAGTAGTAGCAGACAGGGATATCAGCCCCAGCATTTT. Protein: CASSSRQGYQPQHF. The chain has TRBV19 and TRBJ1-5; TRBD1 matches at 7 bases. CDR1 is LNHDA, CDR2 SQIVND, per germline (reference sequence). This CDR3 is 14 amino acids long. V dropped 4 bases and J dropped 5; count of bases not matched to a gene: 5. The full variable domain, its missing parts supplied by reference TRBV19 and TRBJ1-5, is DGGITQSPKYLFRKEGQNVTLSCEQNLNHDAMYWYRQDPGQGLRLIYYSQIVNDFQKGDIAEGYSVSREKKESFPLTVTSAQKNPTAFYLCASSSRQGYQPQHFGDGTRLSIL.